This T cell receptor beta chain was obtained from a study of Tregs in tolerant kidney transplant recipients. Study conclusions and caveats: Antigen-driven expansion was suggested because donor-specific Tregs expanded more than all Tregs in tolerant patients.

Unstimulated Tregs (CD4+CD25+CD127-) and CD4+CD25- non-Tregs were sorted from PBMCs. V was cut by 3 bases and J by 14 bases, with 20 bases left in between. There are 14 residues in the CDR3. Germline values: CDR1 SGHTA, CDR2 FQGNSA. The method was immunoSEQ multiplex PCR; TCRdb's version includes in-frame clones alone and lacks a portion of them. The profile covers some 66,000 clones, with 80% to 95% appearing a single time and roughly 9.7% taken by the ten largest. Worth noting for this clone: Its target is not known.

J is TRBJ2-1 and V is TRBV7-2, with a possible D match to TRBD1 (8 bases). The source of this sequence is a human donor who received a combined kidney and bone marrow transplant. The material sequenced was CD8+ T cells from blood, taken before the transplant. The CDR3 spells CASSFSGGLAGEFF. The CDR3 DNA reads TGTGCCAGCAGCTTTTCAGGGGGCTTGGCGGGGGAGTTCTTC.